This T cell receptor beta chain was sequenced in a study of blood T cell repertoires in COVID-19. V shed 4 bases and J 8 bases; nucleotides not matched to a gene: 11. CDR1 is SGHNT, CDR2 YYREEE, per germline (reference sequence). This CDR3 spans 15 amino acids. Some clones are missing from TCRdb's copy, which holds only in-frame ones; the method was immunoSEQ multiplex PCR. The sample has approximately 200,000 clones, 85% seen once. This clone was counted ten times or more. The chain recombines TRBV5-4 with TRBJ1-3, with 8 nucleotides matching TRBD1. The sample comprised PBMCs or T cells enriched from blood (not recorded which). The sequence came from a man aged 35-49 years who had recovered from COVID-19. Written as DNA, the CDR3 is TGTGCCAGCAGCCAAGCCCAGGGGGCGCGACACACCATATATTTT. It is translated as CASSQAQGARHTIYF.